Given below is one T cell receptor beta chain in context. Sequencing was performed with immunoSEQ multiplex PCR; in TCRdb, only in-frame clones are kept and a portion is missing. The sample shows 30,000 to 45,000 clones, roughly 92% of them seen only once. The data were obtained in a study of T cell changes during pregnancy in multiple sclerosis. The J segment lost 4 bases and the V segment lost 4 bases, leaving 6 bases of the junction unmatched. CDR1 is WNHNN, CDR2 SYGVQD, per germline (reference sequence). This CDR3 spans 15 amino acids. This TCR was sampled from a female donor with multiple sclerosis, enrolled in a pregnancy study. This chain joins TRBV10-1 and TRBJ2-2; 7 bases fit TRBD1. This material consisted of peripheral blood, taken before pregnancy. CDR3 loop: CASSATGASTGELFF. In DNA form, the CDR3 reads TGCGCCAGCAGTGCTACAGGGGCGAGCACCGGGGAGCTGTTTTTT.